This is a list of T cell receptor beta chains from one sample in a study of T-cell reconstitution after alpha-beta-depleted transplantation in children. TCRdb independently ran MiXCR on the PCR reads; one entry per CDR3 protein. The data hold about 230,000 distinct CDR3 sequences, with roughly a tenth observed a single time. Sample: PBMCs from the stem cell graft donor, taken from the stem cell graft. These receptors came from a human donor who donated a stem cell graft to a child with acute lymphoblastic leukemia. The CDR3 runs from the conserved cysteine through the conserved F or W. D genes are given only for firm matches. Clone size is shown for a subset of rows, as once, few, many or a class of expanded clone.

v_gene	d_gene	j_gene	abundance	CDR3aa	CDR3nt
TRBV14	-	TRBJ2-1	few	CASSQVQGLWKQFF	TGTGCCAGCAGCCAAGTGCAGGGTTTGTGGAAGCAGTTCTTC
TRBV24-1	-	TRBJ1-5	few	CATSEDGTVRNQPQHF	TGTGCCACCAGTGAGGACGGGACCGTAAGGAATCAGCCCCAGCATTTT
TRBV20-1	-	TRBJ2-1	-	CSATPGGADEQFF	TGCAGTGCTACCCCAGGTGGGGCAGATGAGCAGTTCTTC
TRBV5-1	TRBD1	TRBJ1-2	many	CASSRTGVHGLGYTF	TGCGCCAGCAGCCGGACAGGGGTCCATGGTCTTGGCTACACCTTC
TRBV15	-	TRBJ2-4	many	CAIRRGLEAKNIQYF	TGTGCCATCCGCCGGGGGCTAGAGGCCAAAAACATTCAGTACTTC
TRBV6-6	TRBD2	TRBJ2-1	many	CASTYLAGAEQFF	TGTGCCAGCACATATCTAGCGGGGGCTGAGCAGTTCTTC
TRBV27	TRBD1	TRBJ1-5	many	CASSQLHTGGISNQPQHF	TGTGCCAGCAGCCAACTCCATACAGGGGGCATCAGCAATCAGCCCCAGCATTTT
TRBV7-9	-	TRBJ2-3	-	CASEKNVGDTDTQYF	TGTGCCAGCGAAAAAAATGTCGGGGACACAGATACGCAGTATTTT
TRBV6-2/TRBV6-3	TRBD2	TRBJ2-1	-	CASRPAGGRNEQFF	TGTGCCAGCAGACCTGCGGGGGGGCGCAATGAGCAGTTCTTC
TRBV12-3/TRBV12-4	-	TRBJ2-5	few	CASSLYGDQETQYF	TGTGCCAGCAGTCTCTACGGCGACCAAGAGACCCAGTACTTC
TRBV7-2	TRBD1	TRBJ2-2	-	CASSPDRGDAGELFF	TGTGCCAGCAGTCCGGACAGGGGGGACGCCGGGGAGCTGTTTTTT
TRBV7-8	TRBD1	TRBJ1-2	few	CASTPGTGGWGAYGYTF	TGTGCCAGCACCCCCGGGACAGGGGGCTGGGGGGCCTATGGCTACACCTTC
TRBV10-1	-	TRBJ2-6	-	CASGRSGANVLTF	TGCGCCAGCGGCCGCTCTGGGGCCAACGTCCTGACTTTC
TRBV5-1	-	TRBJ1-2	few	CASSLTDYGYTF	TGCGCCAGCAGCTTGACAGACTATGGCTACACCTTC
TRBV12-3/TRBV12-4	-	TRBJ2-3	many	CASRALARGPDTQYF	TGTGCCAGCAGGGCTCTAGCGAGGGGCCCAGATACGCAGTATTTT
TRBV12-3/TRBV12-4	-	TRBJ2-5	many	CASSPPGRQETQYF	TGTGCCAGCAGTCCTCCGGGACGGCAAGAGACCCAGTACTTC
TRBV7-9	TRBD1	TRBJ2-1	many	CASSPDRGGIDEQFF	TGTGCCAGCAGCCCCGACAGGGGGGGAATCGATGAGCAGTTCTTC
TRBV29-1	-	TRBJ2-1	-	CSVDLGYEQFF	TGCAGCGTAGACCTAGGCTATGAGCAGTTCTTC
TRBV27	-	TRBJ2-6	-	CASRRDNSGANVLTF	TGTGCCAGCAGGAGAGACAACTCTGGGGCCAACGTCCTGACTTTC
TRBV15	-	TRBJ1-1	many	CATSRDRLGTNTEAFF	TGTGCCACCAGCAGAGATCGTCTGGGAACGAACACTGAAGCTTTCTTT
TRBV7-2	-	TRBJ2-1	few	CASSYGTSLLDNEQFF	TGTGCCAGCAGCTATGGGACTTCCCTCTTAGACAATGAGCAGTTCTTC
TRBV5-1	TRBD1	TRBJ2-7	many	CASSSLKPGTGILGEQYF	TGCGCCAGCAGCTCACTTAAACCCGGGACAGGGATCTTGGGCGAGCAGTACTTC
TRBV5-1	TRBD2	TRBJ2-7	-	CASSPDSGGSNF	TGCGCCAGCAGCCCAGACAGCGGGGGCAGTAACTTC